The 11 T cell receptor beta chains below come from one sample, sequenced in a study of naive and memory T cell subsets. Whole-study results and caveats: Especially in CD8 cells, naive repertoires contained a few larger clonotypes, possibly CD45RA-re-expressing memory cells.

Antigen specificity for these receptors is unknown. Both TRBC1 and TRBC2 were covered by a beta constant-region primer of two equimolar oligonucleotides. Nested alpha and beta constant-region primers with the SP2 primer drove four PCR rounds on ligated cDNA. TCRdb re-called the UMI-ligation and nested PCR reads through MiXCR, storing one row per CDR3 protein. The sample contains roughly 140,000 distinct CDR3 sequences, approximately 20% of which appear only once. The sequencing input was naive CD8+ T cells from blood. The receptors were sampled from a human donor in good health.

The rearrangement joins TRBV6-5 to TRBJ2-7; unclear D gene. The germline gives CDR1 MNHEY, CDR2 SVGAGI. The length of the CDR3 is 14 residues. The germline V and J ends were trimmed by 0 bases and 1 base, with 7 bases remaining between them. DNA of the CDR3: TGTGCCAGCAGTTACTCGTCAGATTCCTACGAGCAGTACTTC. Protein: CASSYSSDSYEQYF.

This clonotype was observed a handful of times. The rearrangement links TRBV12-3 or TRBV12-4 to TRBJ1-1, with 8 bases lining up with TRBD1. After removal of 9 bases from V and 1 base from J, the junction contained 1 base not matched to a gene. The CDR3 length is 12 residues. CDR3 in amino acids: CASGQGNTEAFF. The CDR3 region has the DNA TGTGCCAGTGGACAGGGGAACACTGAAGCTTTCTTT.

V gene TRBV24-1 combines with J gene TRBJ2-2; D is unresolved. The CDR3 has 16 amino acids. Germline V gene sequence: CDR1 KGHDR, CDR2 SFDVKD. The germline V and J ends were trimmed by 1 base and 2 bases, with 10 bases remaining between them. The CDR3 DNA follows: TGTGCCACCAGTGATTTACCGAGTCTAAACACCGGGGAGCTGTTTTTT. Encoded protein: CATSDLPSLNTGELFF.

Here the CDR3 reads CASSNPPSGRAYNEQFF. Here the CDR3 DNA reads TGTGCCAGCAGTAACCCACCTAGCGGGAGGGCCTACAATGAGCAGTTCTTC. This chain uses TRBV6-2 or TRBV6-3 with TRBJ2-1, with TRBD2 matching 12 bases. CDR1 and CDR2 (germline): MNHEY, SVGEGT. Germline trimming cut 5 bases from V and 2 bases from J; bases unmatched to any gene: 7. This CDR3 is 17 amino acids long.

This clonotype was detected many times. The chain links TRBV6-5 to TRBJ2-7; TRBD2 might be the D (5 bases). The V end lost 6 bases, the J end lost 6 bases, and 18 bases lay between the germline ends. The CDR3 contains 14 residues. The germline gives CDR1 MNHEY, CDR2 SVGAGI. The CDR3, as DNA: TGTGCCAGCAGCCTGACTCTCTCCGGAGGCGAGCAGTACTTC. This translates into CASSLTLSGGEQYF.

This clonotype was seen a few times. V usage is TRBV28 and J usage is TRBJ2-2; D uncertain. Germline V gives CDR1 MDHEN, CDR2 SYDVKM. The V and J ends lost 6 bases and 9 bases respectively, with 14 bases between them. The CDR3 has 13 residues. The CDR3 DNA follows: TGTGCCAGCAGCCCAGCCGTTGGTAGGGAGCTGTTTTTT. Translating gives CASSPAVGRELFF.

In this sample, this clonotype turned up a few times. This chain connects TRBV7-9 to TRBJ2-5; 7 bases match TRBD2. Per the germline V gene, CDR1 is SEHNR and CDR2 is FQNEAQ (reference sequence). The J segment lost 4 bases and the V segment lost 4 bases, leaving 9 bases of the junction unmatched. The CDR3 sequence is 15 residues long. The CDR3 DNA reads TGTGCCAGCAGCTCGTGGACTAGTTCGGGAGAGACCCAGTACTTC. Protein product: CASSSWTSSGETQYF.

The V gene is TRBV4-3, the J gene TRBJ2-2; no definite D call. Germline CDR1 is LGHNA and CDR2 is YSLEER. The CDR3 loop spans 16 amino acids. The germline V and J ends were trimmed by 0 bases and 4 bases, with 12 bases remaining between them. The CDR3 DNA sequence: TGCGCCAGCAGCCAAGATCAGTTTTCGGCCACCGGGGAGCTGTTTTTT. It specifies CASSQDQFSATGELFF.

A few counts support this clonotype. V and J are TRBV9 and TRBJ2-7; D is possibly TRBD2 (5 bases). The germline V gene has CDR1 SGDLS and CDR2 YYNGEE. The CDR3 consists of 15 residues. Trimming removed 2 bases at V and 3 bases at J, with 15 bases between. The CDR3 region is CASSVYPSGFYEQYF. CDR3 DNA sequence: TGTGCCAGCAGCGTCTACCCTTCGGGGTTCTACGAGCAGTACTTC.

This clonotype appeared a few times. V is TRBV20-1 and J is TRBJ2-1; no reliable D call. CDR1 DFQATT and CDR2 SNEGSKA come from the germline V gene (reference sequence). V was cut by 0 bases and J by 4 bases, with 10 bases left in between. This CDR3 is built from 14 residues. The CDR3 sequence is CSAREDGAYNEQFF. DNA for the CDR3: TGCAGTGCTAGAGAAGACGGAGCTTACAATGAGCAGTTCTTC.

This clonotype was seen many times. The chain couples TRBV6-6 to TRBJ2-2, with 12 nucleotides matching TRBD2. The CDR3 has 15 residues. CDR1 is MNHNY and CDR2 is SVGAGI in the germline V gene (reference sequence). V shed 6 bases and J 2 bases; nucleotides not matched to a gene: 1. The CDR3 region has the DNA TGTGCCAGCAGCGGACTAGCGGGAAACACCGGGGAGCTGTTTTTT. Amino acids: CASSGLAGNTGELFF.